This T cell receptor (beta chain) is from a study of T cells after posttransplantation cyclophosphamide. V was clipped by 3 bases and J by 3 bases; unmatched bases: 6. The CDR3 sequence is 14 residues long. Germline V gene sequence: CDR1 SGHKS, CDR2 YYEKEE (reference sequence). Controls had myeloablative marrow grafts with methotrexate and calcineurin inhibitor, sampled at 1 year. Method: immunoSEQ multiplex PCR; TCRdb's copy keeps in-frame clones and lacks some. The sample shows approximately 15,000 clones, approximately 80% of them seen only once. The source material was PBMCs, sampled 441 days after allogeneic stem cell transplant with calcineurin inhibitor and methotrexate. The sequence derives from a male patient aged 25 to 39 who received an allogeneic stem cell transplant from an unrelated donor, was CMV-positive, and had acute and chronic GVHD. Among the T cells, some may be from the graft donor. The gene calls are TRBV5-5 and TRBJ2-7, with 7 nucleotides matching TRBD2. The CDR3 reads CASSWDYSVYEQYF. The CDR3 coding sequence is TGTGCCAGCAGCTGGGACTACTCGGTCTACGAGCAGTACTTC. Full variable domain (rest looked up from reference TRBV5-5 and TRBJ2-7): DAGVTQSPTHLIKTRGQQVTLRCSPISGHKSVSWYQQVLGQGPQFIFQYYEKEERGRGNFPDRFSARQFPNYSSELNVNALLLGDSALYLCASSWDYSVYEQYFGPGTRLTVT.